The next 20 T cell receptor beta chains were all read from a single sample in a study of T-cell memory formation after mild COVID-19. TCRdb re-analysed the 5' RACE reads in MiXCR, keeping a single row per CDR3 protein. The repertoire holds roughly 130,000 distinct CDR3 sequences, about 6% seen once, with approximately 2.3% in the top ten. The material sequenced was PBMCs or a T cell subset sorted from them (not recorded which). All receptors come from an adult woman who had mild COVID-19 (a few samples of this study predate the infection). Cell type and time point are not known.

This clonotype was seen more than once but under ten times. This chain links TRBV5-1 with TRBJ1-2; 8 nucleotides align to TRBD1. The CDR3 is 17 amino acids. The ends lost 3 bases at V and 0 bases at J; junction bases unmatched: 10. Looked up from germline, CDR1 is SGHRS and CDR2 is YFSETQ. The CDR3 is CASSSNSGTGANYGYTF. The CDR3 nucleotides are TGCGCCAGCAGCTCGAACTCCGGGACAGGAGCTAACTATGGCTACACCTTC.

This clonotype was seen more than once but under ten times. The J gene is TRBJ2-7, the V gene TRBV5-6; TRBD1 aligns across 7 bases. Germline V gene sequence: CDR1 SGHDT, CDR2 YYEEEE. This CDR3 is built from 17 residues. V lost 1 base and J lost 3; bases outside the gene matches: 13. DNA for the CDR3: TGTGCCAGCAGCTTGAAGGGGGACAGCCTTAACCTCTACGAGCAGTACTTC. Translated, it gives CASSLKGDSLNLYEQYF.

This clonotype showed up just a few times. This chain uses TRBV5-1 with TRBJ2-7; 9 bases fit TRBD1. Germline values: CDR1 SGHRS, CDR2 YFSETQ. With 4 bases clipped from V and 3 bases from J, the junction kept 11 bases outside the gene matches. The CDR3 has 16 residues. The CDR3 bases are TGCGCCAGCAGCCTATTCGGGACAGGGAATGTCTACGAGCAGTACTTC. As protein: CASSLFGTGNVYEQYF.

This clonotype was seen repeatedly, ten times or more. The V call is TRBV18, the J call TRBJ1-5, with D possibly TRBD1 on 6 matching bases. V was pared by 4 bases and J by 1 base, with 11 bases between. The CDR3 contains 15 residues. Germline CDR1 reads KGHSH; CDR2 reads LQKENI. The CDR3 reads CASSLLQGSNQPQHF. DNA of the CDR3: TGTGCCAGCTCACTCCTACAGGGAAGCAATCAGCCCCAGCATTTT.

In its sample, this clonotype was seen a few times. The rearrangement joins TRBV5-4 to TRBJ2-1, with 8 bases aligning to TRBD1. V was clipped by 4 bases and J by 6 bases; unmatched bases: 9. Germline loops: CDR1 SGHNT, CDR2 YYREEE (reference sequence). This CDR3 has 15 amino acids. The CDR3 bases are TGTGCCAGCAGCGGCGGACAGGGTTGGACCAATGAGCAGTTCTTC. It yields the protein CASSGGQGWTNEQFF.

This rearrangement joins TRBV24-1 to TRBJ1-2; D is undetermined. Germline V gives CDR1 KGHDR, CDR2 SFDVKD. The CDR3 totals 15 residues. Between the trimmed V and J ends, which lost 4 bases and 0 bases, there was a span of 11 bases. The CDR3 here is CATSDSRVPNYGYTF. The CDR3 DNA sequence: TGTGCCACCAGTGACTCCAGAGTCCCTAACTATGGCTACACCTTC.

This clonotype was detected ten times or more. The rearrangement uses TRBV4-3 and TRBJ1-2; a weak D match, TRBD1 (5 bases). Germline values: CDR1 LGHNA, CDR2 YSLEER. The CDR3 is 13 amino acids. The ends were cut back, 4 bases at V and 2 bases at J, with 8 bases in the middle. The CDR3 DNA is TGCGCCAGCAGCCGAGACAGAAACTATGGCTACACCTTC. Amino acids: CASSRDRNYGYTF.

This clonotype was picked up a small number of times. The V gene is TRBV5-6, the J gene TRBJ1-5, with 7 bases lining up with TRBD1. The CDR3 is 15 residues long. V was clipped by 4 bases and J by 8 bases; unmatched bases: 12. The V gene's germline CDR1 is SGHDT and CDR2 YYEEEE. The CDR3 sequence is CASSTLDRTWEPQHF. CDR3 nucleotide sequence: TGTGCCAGCAGCACCCTGGACAGGACCTGGGAGCCCCAGCATTTT.

This clonotype has ten or more counts. This chain connects TRBV7-3 to TRBJ2-3; a possible D gene is TRBD1 (5 bases). Germline CDR1 reads SGHTA; CDR2 reads FQGTGA. Deletions cut 5 bases from V and 5 bases from J, with 17 bases between. The CDR3 spans 15 residues. CDR3 DNA: TGTGCCAGCAGCCCATGGGCAGGGAAGGGAGATACGCAGTATTTT. Amino acid sequence: CASSPWAGKGDTQYF.

This clonotype was seen at least ten times. The chain combines TRBV7-8 with TRBJ2-7; 8 positions match TRBD1. Trimming cost V 3 bases and J 4 bases; bases outside gene matches: 8. CDR1 is SGHVS, CDR2 FQNEAQ, per germline. The length of the CDR3 is 15 residues. CDR3 loop: CASSLGPDRVYEQYF. CDR3 nucleotides: TGTGCCAGCAGCTTGGGACCGGACAGGGTTTACGAGCAGTACTTC.

This clonotype was found many times. The DNA of the CDR3 is TGTGCCAGCAGCTTGGCCCCGGCGGGAGTCAGCAATGAGCAGTTCTTC. Protein product: CASSLAPAGVSNEQFF. J is TRBJ2-1 and V is TRBV7-3, with 7 bases lining up with TRBD2. With 3 bases clipped from V and 6 bases from J, the junction kept 11 bases outside the gene matches. CDR3 length equals 16 residues. CDR1 and CDR2 from the germline V gene are SGHTA and FQGTGA.

The chain carries TRBV5-1 and TRBJ2-6, with TRBD1 identical over 8 bases. Germline CDR1 and CDR2: SGHRS and YFSETQ. With V trimmed by 0 bases and J by 4 bases, 9 bases remained unmatched. This CDR3 spans 18 amino acids. The CDR3 nucleotides read TGCGCCAGCAGCTTGGTTGGGCAGGGGGCCGGGGGGGCCAACGTCCTGACTTTC. It is translated as CASSLVGQGAGGANVLTF.

This clonotype was picked up a small number of times. The gene calls are TRBV20-1 and TRBJ1-1; D gene unclear. Trimming shortened V by 1 base and J by 1 base, and 10 bases separated the two germline ends. Germline CDR1 and CDR2: DFQATT and SNEGSKA (reference sequence). The CDR3 length is 14 residues. The CDR3 DNA follows: TGCAGTGCTAGAGGGACCGGCAGGAACACTGAAGCTTTCTTT. Protein: CSARGTGRNTEAFF.

A few counts support this clonotype. This chain joins TRBV24-1 and TRBJ2-1; 7 nucleotides align to TRBD2. Per the germline V gene, CDR1 is KGHDR and CDR2 is SFDVKD. V lost 4 bases to trimming and J lost 9 bases; unmatched junction nucleotides: 2. There are 12 residues in the CDR3. The CDR3 sequence: CATSDRGGEQFF. The CDR3, as DNA: TGTGCCACCAGTGACCGCGGGGGTGAGCAGTTCTTC.

This chain links TRBV12-3 or TRBV12-4 with TRBJ1-5; no clear D. The CDR3 has 17 amino acids. Trimming left V 3 bases short and J 1 base short, with 16 bases between. CDR3 protein: CASSFTGVWVSNQPQHF. CDR3 nucleotide sequence: TGTGCCAGCAGTTTTACCGGGGTGTGGGTGAGCAATCAGCCCCAGCATTTT.

This clonotype appeared many times. The chain links TRBV7-2 to TRBJ2-1; D unclear. The V end was cut by 0 bases, the J end by 5 bases, with 8 bases between. CDR1 SGHTA and CDR2 FQGNSA come from the germline V gene. CDR3 length equals 14 residues. The CDR3 DNA follows: TGTGCCAGCAGCTTAGCAGGGATGAACAATGAGCAGTTCTTC. It codes for CASSLAGMNNEQFF.

This chain joins TRBV7-9 and TRBJ2-1; TRBD1 matches at 11 bases. The CDR3 has 15 amino acids. After removal of 4 bases from V and 6 bases from J, the junction contained 5 bases not matched to a gene. CDR1 and CDR2 (germline): SEHNR, FQNEAQ (reference sequence). The CDR3 sequence: CASSSPGQGVNEQFF. The CDR3 DNA reads TGTGCCAGCAGCTCTCCGGGACAGGGGGTCAATGAGCAGTTCTTC. Using reference TRBV7-9 and TRBJ2-1 for the parts outside the CDR3, the full variable domain is DTGVSQNPRHKITKRGQNVTFRCDPISEHNRLYWYRQTLGQGPEFLTYFQNEAQLEKSRLLSDRFSAERPKGSFSTLEIQRTEQGDSAMYLCASSSPGQGVNEQFFGPGTRLTVL.

This clonotype came up many times. The chain joins TRBV3-1 to TRBJ2-3; D not certain. The V gene's germline CDR1 is LGHDT and CDR2 YNNKEL (reference sequence). V lost 0 bases, J lost 5 bases, and 9 bases lay in between. This CDR3 has 14 amino acids. Here the CDR3 reads CASSQEGFKDTQYF. In DNA form, the CDR3 reads TGTGCCAGCAGCCAAGAAGGGTTCAAAGATACGCAGTATTTT.

This clonotype was found many times. J is TRBJ2-7 and V is TRBV5-1; 8 bases are shared with TRBD1. The CDR3 has 13 residues. Trimming removed 5 bases from V and 2 bases from J; junction bases left unmatched: 3. Per the germline V gene, CDR1 is SGHRS and CDR2 is YFSETQ. DNA of the CDR3: TGCGCCAGCAGGGGACAGGTTACCTACGAGCAGTACTTC. Protein sequence: CASRGQVTYEQYF. Complete variable domain (other parts from reference TRBV5-1 and TRBJ2-7): KAGVTQTPRYLIKTRGQQVTLSCSPISGHRSVSWYQQTPGQGLQFLFEYFSETQRNKGNFPGRFSGRQFSNSRSEMNVSTLELGDSALYLCASRGQVTYEQYFGPGTRLTVT.

Many counts were recorded for this clonotype. The V and J genes are TRBV24-1 and TRBJ1-1, with D unclear. The V end was cut by 10 bases, the J end by 0 bases, with 14 bases between. Per germline, CDR1 KGHDR and CDR2 SFDVKD. CDR3 size: 14 residues. CDR3 protein: CATRSRTVNTEAFF. The CDR3 region has the DNA TGTGCCACGAGGTCCCGGACGGTGAACACTGAAGCTTTCTTT.